Below are 29 T cell receptor beta chains sequenced from a single sample in a study of T cell responses to AZD1222 COVID-19 vaccine. Profiling relied on immunoSEQ multiplex PCR, and the TCRdb table lists in-frame clones only, not all of them. The sample lists 150,000 to 200,000 clones; 85% to 95% were seen once. Sequenced material: peripheral blood, taken on day 0 of AZD1222 vaccination. These receptor sequences come from an adult in good health.

The chain's CDR3 is CASSATSIMWQSPLHF. CDR3 bases: TGTGCCAGCAGCGCGACGTCGATCATGTGGCAATCACCCCTCCACTTT. The V call is TRBV5-6, the J call TRBJ1-6; the D is unclear. CDR1 is SGHDT and CDR2 is YYEEEE in the germline V gene. Trimming took 4 bases from V and 10 from J, leaving 21 bases between them. This CDR3 region has 16 residues.

The chain has TRBV10-3 and TRBJ1-1; D is possibly TRBD1 (5 bases). Trimming stripped 7 bases from V and 1 base from J, with 10 bases between. CDR1 and CDR2 (germline): ENHRY, SYGVKD. The CDR3 consists of 13 residues. The CDR3 sequence is CAITFGQNTEAFF. CDR3 DNA sequence: TGTGCCATCACCTTCGGACAGAACACTGAAGCTTTCTTT.

V is TRBV9 and J is TRBJ1-6; no clear D. Trimming cost V 4 bases and J 2 bases, with 10 bases left between them. The CDR3 is made up of 15 amino acids. The V gene's germline CDR1 is SGDLS and CDR2 YYNGEE. DNA for the CDR3: TGTGCCAGCAGCCCCCGGGGTACCTATAATTCACCCCTCCACTTT. This encodes CASSPRGTYNSPLHF.

V gene TRBV5-1 combines with J gene TRBJ2-1; D not resolved. CDR1 and CDR2 (germline): SGHRS, YFSETQ. The CDR3 extends over 11 amino acids. Trimming left V 5 bases short and J 9 bases short, with 9 bases between. CDR3 bases: TGCGCCAGCAGGGGTCTGGGTGAGCAGTTCTTC. Its translation: CASRGLGEQFF.

The chain links TRBV9 to TRBJ1-1, with D uncertain. CDR1 and CDR2 (germline): SGDLS, YYNGEE. The V end was cut by 4 bases, the J end by 0 bases, with 7 bases between. The CDR3 totals 13 residues. The CDR3 here is CASSSILNTEAFF. As DNA, the CDR3 is TGTGCCAGCAGCTCAATCTTGAACACTGAAGCTTTCTTT.

The rearrangement joins TRBV3-1 (or the pseudogene TRBV3-2) to TRBJ1-2; D remains unclear. This CDR3 region has 13 residues. Germline V gene sequence: CDR1 LGHDT, CDR2 YNNKEL (reference sequence). Trimming took off 10 bases at V and 3 bases at J, with 15 bases between the two ends. CDR3 bases: TGTGCCATCCCCGGGAGAGTACACTATGGCTACACCTTC. Its translation is CAIPGRVHYGYTF.

The rearrangement uses TRBV11-2 and TRBJ1-2, with D possibly matching TRBD1 (6 bases). Germline loops: CDR1 SGHAT, CDR2 FQNNGV. The V end was cut by 3 bases, the J end by 3 bases, with 17 bases between. The CDR3 has 16 amino acids. CDR3: CASSLGGVTGYYGYTF. For the CDR3, the DNA is TGTGCCAGCAGCTTGGGGGGGGTTACAGGGTACTATGGCTACACCTTC.

Written as DNA, the CDR3 is TGTGCCAGCAGCTCAGGGACAGGGAAGACCGGGGAGCTGTTTTTT. As protein: CASSSGTGKTGELFF. The chain recombines TRBV5-4 with TRBJ2-2, with 9 positions matching TRBD1. The V gene end was trimmed by 3 bases and the J gene end by 5 bases; junction bases not matched to a gene: 5. In germline, CDR1 is SGHNT, CDR2 YYREEE (reference sequence). The CDR3 runs 15 residues.

This sequence joins TRBV10-2 and TRBJ2-7; D is perhaps TRBD1 or TRBD2 (6 bases each). The germline CDR1 and CDR2 sequences are WSHSY and SAAADI. V gave up 6 bases and J gave up 4 bases, with 19 bases separating them. The CDR3 consists of 15 residues. For the CDR3, the DNA is TGCGCCAGCAGCCTGGACGGGGGCAGGAGATACGAGCAGTACTTC. Amino acids: CASSLDGGRRYEQYF.

The J gene is TRBJ1-1, the V gene TRBV25-1; D gene uncertain. Trimming stripped 1 base from V and 0 bases from J, with 3 bases between. CDR3 size: 13 residues. Per the germline V gene, CDR1 is MGHDK and CDR2 is SYGVNS. The DNA for the CDR3 is TGTGCCAGCAGTGAATGGGTGAACACTGAAGCTTTCTTT. As protein: CASSEWVNTEAFF.

As DNA, the CDR3 is TGTGCCAGCAGCTTACAGGCAGGGGGGGCGGAGACTGAAGCTTTCTTT. Protein: CASSLQAGGAETEAFF. This sequence joins TRBV7-2 and TRBJ1-1; 7 bases match TRBD1. The CDR3 totals 16 residues. Germline assignment: CDR1 SGHTA and CDR2 FQGNSA. V was clipped by 2 bases and J by 5 bases; unmatched bases: 11.

This sequence joins TRBV6-5 and TRBJ2-7; 7 nucleotides match TRBD1. This CDR3 spans 13 amino acids. Germline V gene sequence: CDR1 MNHEY, CDR2 SVGAGI. The J segment lost 7 bases and the V segment lost 6 bases, leaving 9 bases of the junction unmatched. The CDR3 DNA reads TGTGCCAGCAGGACAGGGATGGGGGAAGAGCAGTACGTC. Its protein is CASRTGMGEEQYV.

The V and J genes are TRBV5-6 and TRBJ2-2; 7 nucleotides align to TRBD2. Losses at the gene ends were 7 bases for V and 3 bases for J; bases not matched to a gene: 12. The CDR3 contains 16 residues. Germline V gene data show CDR1 as SGHDT and CDR2 as YYEEEE. CDR3 bases: TGTGCCAGCGCCCAAGGACTAGGCCTGGACACCGGGGAGCTGTTTTTT. Translation gives CASAQGLGLDTGELFF.

The chain has TRBV7-2 and TRBJ1-1; possibly TRBD1 for D (6 bases). V lost 1 base, J lost 9 bases, and 27 bases lay in between. The length of the CDR3 is 18 residues. The germline V gene has CDR1 SGHTA and CDR2 FQGNSA. CDR3 residues: CASSLGIQGGGRGEKAFF. The DNA for the CDR3 is TGTGCCAGCAGCTTAGGAATACAGGGTGGAGGTCGGGGCGAGAAAGCTTTCTTT.

This clone was recorded a few times. The same CDR3 can be traced to other DNA sequences in this sample. V and J are TRBV10-3 and TRBJ1-5; no reliable D call. The CDR3 loop spans 12 amino acids. The V and J ends lost 3 bases and 4 bases respectively, with 4 bases between them. Germline V gives CDR1 ENHRY, CDR2 SYGVKD. The CDR3 is CAISDSNQPQHF. The CDR3 DNA sequence: TGTGCCATCAGTGACAGTAATCAGCCCCAGCATTTT.

This chain uses TRBV25-1 with TRBJ1-3; no clear D gene. The CDR3 totals 15 residues. CDR1 is MGHDK, CDR2 SYGVNS, per germline. The V and J ends lost 4 bases and 5 bases respectively, with 15 bases between them. This CDR3 reads CASSAPGDLRNTIYF. As DNA, the CDR3 is TGTGCCAGCAGTGCTCCCGGGGATTTAAGAAACACCATATATTTT.

V is TRBV29-1 and J is TRBJ1-2; no reliable D call. Germline lookup yields CDR1 SQVTM and CDR2 ANQGSEA. The CDR3 loop spans 13 amino acids. V lost 0 bases and J lost 3, with 8 bases in between. Here the CDR3 DNA reads TGCAGCGTTGAAGATGGGGTCCACTATGGCTACACCTTC. Amino acid sequence: CSVEDGVHYGYTF.

The chain recombines TRBV7-9 with TRBJ1-3, with D hard to call. This CDR3 is built from 17 residues. CDR1 SEHNR and CDR2 FQNEAQ come from the germline V gene (reference sequence). V lost 5 bases, J lost 0 bases, and 17 bases lay in between. CDR3 residues: CASSPRRTHISGNTIYF. As DNA, the CDR3 is TGTGCCAGCAGCCCCCGTAGGACTCACATCTCTGGAAACACCATATATTTT.

This rearrangement joins TRBV5-1 to TRBJ1-1; TRBD1 matches 9 bases. The trim removed 4 bases at V and 4 bases at J, leaving 14 bases unmatched. CDR1 SGHRS and CDR2 YFSETQ come from the germline V gene. The CDR3 has 17 residues. In DNA, the CDR3 is TGCGCCAGCAGCGGGGGACAGGGTCGGATCGGGATCACTGAAGCTTTCTTT. Its translation: CASSGGQGRIGITEAFF.

The CDR3 nucleotides read TGTGCCAGTAGTATCGGACAGACCACAGATACGCAGTATTTT. It translates to CASSIGQTTDTQYF. The J gene is TRBJ2-3, the V gene TRBV19, with a tentative D call TRBD1 (6 bases). The V gene's germline CDR1 is LNHDA and CDR2 SQIVND (reference sequence). The CDR3 is made up of 14 amino acids. The germline V and J ends were trimmed by 3 bases and 2 bases, with 9 bases remaining between them.

The chain couples TRBV5-8 to TRBJ2-7; D ambiguous. The germline gives CDR1 SGHTS, CDR2 YDEGEE. The CDR3 runs to 12 residues. Trimming left V 2 bases short and J 3 bases short, with 6 bases between. CDR3 bases: TGTGCCAGCAGCTTATCTGACTACGAGCAGTACGTC. The encoded protein is CASSLSDYEQYV.

The chain has TRBV7-6 and TRBJ2-7, with 9 positions matching TRBD1. Per germline, CDR1 SGHVS and CDR2 FNYEAQ. V lost 5 bases and J lost 4; bases outside the gene matches: 9. The CDR3 runs to 15 residues. The CDR3 region is CASSLRDRVIYEQYF. The CDR3 DNA sequence: TGTGCCAGCAGCCTAAGGGACAGGGTTATATACGAGCAGTACTTC.

CDR3 sequence (DNA): TGTGCCAGCTCCCAGCGAGGCGGGATTCAGCCCCAGCATTTT. Translating it yields CASSQRGGIQPQHF. The chain employs TRBV18 and TRBJ1-5, with D unresolved. CDR1 is KGHSH, CDR2 LQKENI, per germline. The V and J ends lost 6 bases and 6 bases respectively, with 15 bases between them. CDR3 length: 14 amino acids.

This clone was found once. A clone one base away is much larger, so this may be a read error. The chain uses TRBV6-4 and TRBJ2-2; D unresolved. The germline V gene has CDR1 MRHNA and CDR2 SNTAGT. Trimming removed 0 bases at V and 4 bases at J, with 3 bases between. This CDR3 is built from 13 residues. The DNA of the CDR3 is TGTGCCAGCAGTGACTCGACCACCGGGGAGCTGTTTTTT. Translated: CASSDSTTGELFF.

V is TRBV5-5 and J is TRBJ2-6, with D uncertain. The V gene's germline CDR1 is SGHKS and CDR2 YYEKEE (reference sequence). The CDR3 contains 18 residues. Trimming cost V 3 bases and J 0 bases, with 16 bases left between them. This CDR3 is CASSSVALTRSGANVLTF. CDR3 nucleotide sequence: TGTGCCAGCAGCTCGGTCGCACTCACCCGCTCTGGGGCCAACGTCCTGACTTTC. Full variable domain (missing parts from reference TRBV5-5 and TRBJ2-6): DAGVTQSPTHLIKTRGQQVTLRCSPISGHKSVSWYQQVLGQGPQFIFQYYEKEERGRGNFPDRFSARQFPNYSSELNVNALLLGDSALYLCASSSVALTRSGANVLTFGAGSRLTVL.

This chain connects TRBV24-1 to TRBJ1-5; 7 bases line up with TRBD1. Germline values: CDR1 KGHDR, CDR2 SFDVKD. J was trimmed by 0 bases and V by 12 bases; bases with no gene match: 13. The length of the CDR3 is 16 residues. The CDR3 region is CAPRQGRLDSNQPQHF. CDR3 nucleotides: TGTGCCCCGCGACAGGGCAGGTTGGATAGCAATCAGCCCCAGCATTTT.

In DNA form, the CDR3 reads TGTGCCAGTAGTATTAGTGCAGATACGCAGTATTTT. Residues: CASSISADTQYF. J is TRBJ2-3 and V is TRBV19, with no clear D. The CDR3 length is 12 residues. Germline V gene lookup returns CDR1 LNHDA and CDR2 SQIVND (reference sequence). Between the trimmed V and J ends, which lost 3 bases and 4 bases, there was a span of 5 bases.

The gene calls are TRBV4-3 and TRBJ1-1, with 10 bases identical to TRBD1. V lost 3 bases to trimming and J lost 2 bases; unmatched junction nucleotides: 6. The CDR3 is 16 amino acids. Germline V gene sequence: CDR1 LGHNA, CDR2 YSLEER. DNA for the CDR3: TGCGCCAGCAGCCAGGGACAGGGGAGAGAAAACACTGAAGCTTTCTTT. This sequence encodes CASSQGQGRENTEAFF.

On this clone: A read error may account for a junction end that differs from germline. The CDR3 DNA follows: TGTGCCAGTTCACCAGGCTCCTATAATTCACCCCTCCACTTT. This encodes CASSPGSYNSPLHF. The rearrangement joins TRBV18 to TRBJ1-6; no clear D gene. The CDR3 runs to 14 residues. Germline CDR1 KGHSH, CDR2 LQKENI.